The 10 T cell receptor beta chains reported below all come from one sample, sequenced in a study of regulatory T cells in long-lasting Graves disease. Time point in this sample: newly diagnosed GD, antithyroid drugs for less than 3 months. Scientists built the TCR library using RNA that was extracted from PBMCs. TCR beta libraries were built with iRepertoire HTBI primers and Arm-PCR of CDR3 regions. TCRdb reanalysed the multiplex PCR reads using MiXCR and keeps one entry per CDR3 protein. The table includes about 420,000 distinct CDR3 sequences, 15% to 20% detected once. These data were likewise used in another study, on T cells in Graves' hyperthyroidism and ophthalmopathy.

This sample comprised peripheral blood mononuclear cells (PBMCs), obtained at new diagnosis, from a patient treated with antithyroid drugs. The source of these receptors is a woman aged 18 to 35 with Graves disease.

The rearrangement uses TRBV7-9 and TRBJ2-7; D gene ambiguous. Germline loops: CDR1 SEHNR, CDR2 FQNEAQ (reference sequence). The length of the CDR3 is 13 residues. The germline V and J ends were trimmed by 6 bases and 0 bases, with 9 bases remaining between them. CDR3 in amino acids: CASSNTDSYEQYF. CDR3 DNA sequence: TGTGCCAGCAGTAACACCGACTCCTACGAGCAGTACTTC.

The table lists this clonotype with a few counts. This chain connects TRBV6-2 or TRBV6-3 to TRBJ2-7, with TRBD2 matching over 7 bases. This CDR3 has 14 amino acids. V was clipped by 2 bases and J by 3 bases; unmatched bases: 4. Germline V gene lookup returns CDR1 MNHEY and CDR2 SVGEGT. The CDR3: CASSYLRESYEQYF. Here the CDR3 DNA reads TGTGCCAGCAGTTACCTGCGGGAGAGCTACGAGCAGTACTTC.

The V gene is TRBV7-9, the J gene TRBJ2-2; 12 nucleotides agree with TRBD2. CDR1 is SEHNR and CDR2 is FQNEAQ in the germline V gene (reference sequence). The CDR3 contains 16 residues. V shed 5 bases, J shed 6 bases, and the junction held 7 bases outside the gene matches. CDR3 loop: CASSTGLAGIAGELFF. The CDR3 DNA sequence: TGTGCCAGCAGCACCGGACTAGCGGGAATCGCCGGGGAGCTGTTTTTT.

The table lists this clonotype with a few counts. The chain employs TRBV7-9 and TRBJ2-5; D ambiguous. The CDR3 has 12 amino acids. V shed 3 bases and J shed 3 bases, with 5 bases lying between them. Looked up from germline, CDR1 is SEHNR and CDR2 is FQNEAQ (reference sequence). As DNA, the CDR3 is TGTGCCAGCAGCTTTCAGGAAGAGACCCAGTACTTC. It encodes CASSFQEETQYF.

This clonotype occurred a few times. The CDR3 spells CASSLAGGVGYTGELFF. The CDR3 nucleotides are TGTGCCAGCAGCTTAGCGGGGGGGGTCGGGTACACCGGGGAGCTGTTTTTT. The chain couples TRBV7-8 to TRBJ2-2, with TRBD2 matching 7 bases. Germline loops: CDR1 SGHVS, CDR2 FQNEAQ. J lost 3 bases, V lost 0 bases, and 7 bases had no gene match. The CDR3 extends over 17 amino acids. Full variable domain (outside the CDR3, taken from reference TRBV7-8 and TRBJ2-2): GAGVSQSPRYKVAKRGQDVALRCDPISGHVSLFWYQQALGQGPEFLTYFQNEAQLDKSGLPSDRFFAERPEGSVSTLKIQRTQQEDSAVYLCASSLAGGVGYTGELFFGEGSRLTVL.

This clonotype was seen ten or more times. The V and J genes are TRBV27 and TRBJ2-3; TRBD1 aligns across 9 bases. CDR3 size: 16 residues. Germline assignment: CDR1 MNHEY and CDR2 SMNVEV (reference sequence). The junction had 9 bases not matched to a gene; V was cut back by 4 bases and J by 4 bases. Here the CDR3 DNA reads TGTGCCAGCAGTTATACAGGGGGCGGGGGCGCAGATACGCAGTATTTT. Translating it yields CASSYTGGGGADTQYF.

This clonotype was detected many times. The rearrangement joins TRBV30 to TRBJ1-2; the D gene is possibly TRBD1 (5 bases). CDR3 length: 13 residues. V was clipped by 2 bases and J by 5 bases, with 12 bases between them. Germline V gene lookup returns CDR1 GTSNPN and CDR2 SVGIG (reference sequence). This chain's CDR3 is CAWSRQGWYGYTF. As DNA, the CDR3 is TGTGCCTGGAGTCGGCAGGGCTGGTATGGCTACACCTTC.

The CDR3 spells CAITRTGPNTEAFF. The CDR3 DNA reads TGTGCCATCACCCGGACAGGACCGAACACTGAAGCTTTCTTT. V and J are TRBV10-3 and TRBJ1-1, with 7 bases aligning to TRBD1. The junction had 6 bases not matched to a gene; V was cut back by 7 bases and J by 1 base. Germline-derived CDR1 and CDR2 are ENHRY and SYGVKD. The CDR3 extends over 14 amino acids.

In this sample, this clonotype turned up many times. The genes are TRBV2 and TRBJ2-3; 10 bases align to TRBD2. Trimming removed 7 bases from V and 2 bases from J; junction bases left unmatched: 3. Germline V gene sequence: CDR1 SNHLY, CDR2 FYNNEI. This CDR3 region has 14 residues. For the CDR3, the DNA is TGTGCCAGCATGCTAGCGGGAGTCACAGATACGCAGTATTTT. It codes for CASMLAGVTDTQYF.

This clonotype turned up a few times. The chain uses TRBV11-3 and TRBJ2-7; TRBD2 agrees at 11 bases. The CDR3 is 19 residues long. The trim removed 1 base at V and 0 bases at J, leaving 11 bases unmatched. The germline CDR1 and CDR2 sequences are SGHNT and YENEEA. The CDR3 region is CASSLVGDLLAGDSYEQYF. CDR3 DNA sequence: TGTGCCAGCAGCTTAGTTGGGGACCTACTAGCGGGAGACTCCTACGAGCAGTACTTC.